Given below is one TCR beta chain in context. These data belong to a study of identical twins. MiXCR, applied by TCRdb to the 5' RACE reads, yields one record per CDR3 protein. The sample shows roughly 350,000 distinct CDR3 sequences, approximately 13% of them seen only once. This CDR3 comprises 13 residues. The V gene lost 3 bases and the J gene lost 1 base, with 5 bases spanning the gap. Germline lookup yields CDR1 SNHLY and CDR2 FYNNEI. The same sample was also studied in work on yellow fever vaccine responses in identical twins.

Sequenced input: CD8+ T cells sorted from blood. The V call is TRBV2, the J call TRBJ2-3; D gene unclear. The receptor was derived from a woman aged 18-35 years in good health. CDR3 loop: CASSEVGTDTQYF. CDR3 bases: TGTGCCAGCAGTGAGGTCGGCACAGATACGCAGTATTTT.